Listed below are T cell receptor beta chains from one sample, sequenced in a study of OX40 agonist ivuxolimab in advanced cancers. This table comes from immunoSEQ multiplex PCR, and its TCRdb copy is limited to in-frame clones, with some not included. The sample contains around 52,000 clones, 65% to 85% of which appear only once. The material was CD4+ or CD8+ T cells sorted from blood, obtained in a trial of the OX40 agonist ivuxolimab. The receptors stem from an adult with an advanced solid tumor such as melanoma, head and neck, liver or kidney cancer. Each CDR3 is given without its conserved first and last residue.

V	J	CDR3
TRBV5-5	TRBJ1-1	ASSLDRWNTEAF
TRBV11-2	TRBJ1-1	ASSHNWGNTEAF
TRBV10-1	TRBJ1-1	ASSSGQWNTEAF
TRBV6-5	TRBJ1-3	ASSVLGQVHTIY
TRBV21-1	TRBJ2-7	ASRSPATTPDEQY
TRBV15	TRBJ1-4	ATSRDIGQDQGNEKLF
TRBV7-8	TRBJ1-5	ASSFQAASNQPQH
TRBV6-5	TRBJ1-5	ASSGGTGRNQPQH
TRBV19	TRBJ1-1	ASSKRRVEGENTEAF
TRBV5-1	TRBJ2-1	ASNRAEGANEQF
TRBV5-1	TRBJ1-6	ASSARTSSYNSPLH
TRBV14	TRBJ1-6	ASSPLGRGDSPLH
TRBV6-1	TRBJ1-2	ASRADREGGYT
TRBV6-5	TRBJ2-7	ASKGTESYEQY